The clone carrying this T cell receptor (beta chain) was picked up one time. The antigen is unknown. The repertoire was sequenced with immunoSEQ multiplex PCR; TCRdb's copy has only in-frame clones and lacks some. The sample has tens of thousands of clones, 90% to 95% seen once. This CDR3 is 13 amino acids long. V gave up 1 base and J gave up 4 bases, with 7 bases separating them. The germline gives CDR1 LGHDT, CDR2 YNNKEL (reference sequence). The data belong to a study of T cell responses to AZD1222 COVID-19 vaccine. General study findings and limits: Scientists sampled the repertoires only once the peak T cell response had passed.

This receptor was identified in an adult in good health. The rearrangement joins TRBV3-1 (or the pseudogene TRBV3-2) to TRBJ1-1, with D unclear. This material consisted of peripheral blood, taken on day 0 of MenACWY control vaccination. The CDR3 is CASSQVKATEAFF. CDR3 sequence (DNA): TGTGCCAGCAGCCAAGTCAAGGCCACTGAAGCTTTCTTT.